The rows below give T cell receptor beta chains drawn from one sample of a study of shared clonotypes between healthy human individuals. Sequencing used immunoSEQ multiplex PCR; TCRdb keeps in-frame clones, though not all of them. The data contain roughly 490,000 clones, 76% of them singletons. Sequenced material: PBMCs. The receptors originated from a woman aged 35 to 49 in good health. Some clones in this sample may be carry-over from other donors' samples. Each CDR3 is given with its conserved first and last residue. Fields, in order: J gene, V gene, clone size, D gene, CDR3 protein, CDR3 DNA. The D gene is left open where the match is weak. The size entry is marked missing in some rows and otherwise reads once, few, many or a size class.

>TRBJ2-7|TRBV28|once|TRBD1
CASSPRPGQPYEQYF
TGTGCCAGCAGTCCACGACCGGGACAGCCCTACGAGCAGTACTTC
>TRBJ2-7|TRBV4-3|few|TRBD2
CASSQGLADLREQYF
TGCGCCAGCAGCCAAGGACTAGCGGACCTGAGGGAGCAGTACTTC
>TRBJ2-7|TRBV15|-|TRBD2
CATSRKGLAGYEQYF
TGTGCCACCAGCAGAAAGGGACTAGCCGGGTACGAGCAGTACTTC
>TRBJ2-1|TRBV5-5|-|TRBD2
CASSLSTSGSYNEQFF
TGTGCCAGCAGCCTCTCGACTAGCGGGAGCTACAATGAGCAGTTCTTC
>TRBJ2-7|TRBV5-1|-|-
CASSPDLGYEQYF
TGCGCCAGCAGCCCGGATCTAGGCTACGAGCAGTACTTC
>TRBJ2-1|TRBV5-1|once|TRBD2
CASSLGLAAGSYNEQFF
TGCGCCAGCAGCTTGGGACTAGCGGCCGGCTCCTACAATGAGCAGTTCTTC
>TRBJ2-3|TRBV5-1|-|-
CASSYGSGTDTQYF
TGCGCCAGCAGCTACGGGAGCGGAACAGATACGCAGTATTTT
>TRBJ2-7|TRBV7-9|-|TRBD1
CASSLGGQAYEQYF
TGTGCCAGCAGCTTAGGGGGACAGGCCTACGAGCAGTACTTC
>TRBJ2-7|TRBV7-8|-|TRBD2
CASSLLAGGVDEQYF
TGTGCCAGCAGCTTACTTGCGGGAGGGGTCGACGAGCAGTACTTC
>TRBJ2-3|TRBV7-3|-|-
CASSLTAGNTDTQYF
TGTGCCAGCAGCTTAACGGCGGGAAACACAGATACGCAGTATTTT
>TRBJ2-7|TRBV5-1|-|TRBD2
CASSRAGESYEQYF
TGCGCCAGCAGCCGAGCGGGAGAATCCTACGAGCAGTACTTC
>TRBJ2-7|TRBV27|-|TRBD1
CASSTQGARFNYEQYF
TGTGCCAGCAGTACACAGGGGGCGCGATTCAACTACGAGCAGTACTTC
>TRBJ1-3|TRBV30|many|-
CAWSRVGVSGNTIYF
TGTGCCTGGAGTCGCGTGGGAGTCTCTGGAAACACCATATATTTT
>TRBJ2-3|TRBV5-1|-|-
CASSLAGQAGSWDTQYF
TGCGCCAGCAGCTTGGCCGGACAAGCCGGGAGCTGGGATACGCAGTATTTT
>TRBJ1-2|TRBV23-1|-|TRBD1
CASPRDRGLNYGYTF
TGCGCCAGTCCGCGGGACAGGGGGTTGAACTATGGCTACACCTTC
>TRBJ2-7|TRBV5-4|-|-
CASSSTELAEAEQYF
TGTGCCAGCAGCTCTACAGAGTTGGCGGAGGCCGAGCAGTACTTC
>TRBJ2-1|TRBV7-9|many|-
CASSLGLGLDSEQFF
TGTGCCAGCAGCTTAGGGTTGGGCTTAGACAGTGAGCAGTTCTTC
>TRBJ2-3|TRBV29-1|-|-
CSVVRVSTDTQYF
TGCAGCGTTGTTAGGGTTAGCACAGATACGCAGTATTTT
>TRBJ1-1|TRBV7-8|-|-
CASSPTFAEAFF
TGTGCCAGCAGCCCAACTTTCGCTGAAGCTTTCTTT
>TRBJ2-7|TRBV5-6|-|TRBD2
CASSFGTGRDYEQYF
TGTGCCAGCAGCTTCGGGACCGGGAGGGACTACGAGCAGTACTTC
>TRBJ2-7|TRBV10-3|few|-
CASLQNGAYEQYF
TGTGCCAGCTTGCAAAACGGGGCCTACGAGCAGTACTTC
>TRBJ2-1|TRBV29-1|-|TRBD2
CSVPGTSALNEQFF
TGCAGCGTTCCCGGGACTAGCGCGCTCAATGAGCAGTTCTTC
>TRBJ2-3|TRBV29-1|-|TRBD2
CSVALGLAGEDTQYF
TGCAGCGTAGCCCTCGGACTAGCGGGAGAGGATACGCAGTATTTT
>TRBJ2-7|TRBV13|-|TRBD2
CASSKIAGGSYEQYF
TGTGCCAGCAGCAAAATAGCGGGAGGGTCCTACGAGCAGTACTTC
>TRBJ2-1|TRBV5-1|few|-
CASSLVPGLGNEQFF
TGCGCCAGCAGCTTGGTTCCGGGGTTAGGCAATGAGCAGTTCTTC
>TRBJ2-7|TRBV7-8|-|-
CASSLGSGATYEQYF
TGTGCCAGCAGCTTAGGGTCAGGGGCCACCTACGAGCAGTACTTC
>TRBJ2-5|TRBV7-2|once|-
CASSSQPSTETQYF
TGTGCCAGCAGCTCCCAGCCCTCCACAGAGACCCAGTACTTC
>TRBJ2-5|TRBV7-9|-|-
CASSSPRGYQETQYF
TGTGCCAGCAGCTCGCCCCGTGGATACCAAGAGACCCAGTACTTC
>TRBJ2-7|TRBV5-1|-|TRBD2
CASSLGGRAHEQYF
TGCGCCAGCAGCTTGGGCGGGAGGGCGCACGAGCAGTACTTC
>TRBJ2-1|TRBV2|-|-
CASHRYTYNEQFF
TGTGCCAGTCACAGGTATACCTACAATGAGCAGTTCTTC
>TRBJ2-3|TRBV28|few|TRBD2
CASSWASGTSTDTQYF
TGTGCCAGCAGTTGGGCTAGCGGGACTAGCACAGATACGCAGTATTTT
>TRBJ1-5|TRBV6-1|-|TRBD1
CASSGDRGYQPQHF
TGTGCCAGCAGTGGGGACAGGGGGTATCAGCCCCAGCATTTT
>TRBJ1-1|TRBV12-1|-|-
CASSFVSPGCATEAFF
TGTGCCAGCAGCTTTGTTTCTCCAGGGTGTGCCACTGAAGCTTTCTTT
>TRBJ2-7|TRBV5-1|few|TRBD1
CASSITGDYEQYF
TGCGCCAGCAGCATAACAGGGGACTACGAGCAGTACTTC
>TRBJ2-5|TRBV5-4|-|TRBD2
CASSLQGLPPSRETQYF
TGTGCCAGCAGCTTGCAGGGACTACCCCCTTCGAGAGAGACCCAGTACTTC
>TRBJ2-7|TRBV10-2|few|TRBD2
CASSGTSGRLSEQYF
TGCGCCAGCAGTGGGACTAGCGGGAGATTGAGCGAGCAGTACTTC
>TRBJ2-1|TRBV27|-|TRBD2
CASSPTRGGARGAVNEQFF
TGTGCCAGCAGTCCCACCCGGGGGGGGGCGCGGGGGGCCGTCAATGAGCAGTTCTTC
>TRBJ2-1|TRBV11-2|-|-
CASSLDRLDNEQFF
TGTGCCAGCAGCCTCGACAGGTTGGACAATGAGCAGTTCTTC
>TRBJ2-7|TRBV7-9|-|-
CASTSKAANPYEQYF
TGTGCCAGCACCTCCAAGGCAGCGAACCCCTACGAGCAGTACTTC
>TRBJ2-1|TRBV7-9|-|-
CASSWTPTGQFF
TGTGCCAGCAGCTGGACTCCGACGGGGCAGTTCTTC
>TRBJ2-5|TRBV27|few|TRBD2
CASSRTSGIETQYF
TGTGCCAGCAGTCGGACTAGCGGGATAGAGACCCAGTACTTC
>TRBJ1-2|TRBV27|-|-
CASSPNLQGLEYGYTF
TGTGCCAGCAGCCCAAACCTACAGGGTTTAGAATATGGCTACACCTTC
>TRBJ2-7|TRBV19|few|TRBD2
CASSTPGLAAEQYF
TGTGCCAGTAGTACCCCGGGACTAGCAGCCGAGCAGTACTTC
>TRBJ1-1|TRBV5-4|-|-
CASSLSLGNTEAFF
TGTGCCAGCAGCTTGTCACTCGGGAACACTGAAGCTTTCTTT
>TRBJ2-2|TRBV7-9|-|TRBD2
CASSLGTSVDTGELFF
TGTGCCAGCAGCTTAGGGACTAGCGTTGACACCGGGGAGCTGTTTTTT
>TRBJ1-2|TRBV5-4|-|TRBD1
CASSQGQGTGGYTF
TGTGCCAGCAGCCAGGGACAGGGTACGGGGGGCTACACCTTC
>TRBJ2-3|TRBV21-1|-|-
CASSKDPRGSNTQYF
TGTGCCAGCAGCAAAGATCCTAGGGGCTCGAATACGCAGTATTTT
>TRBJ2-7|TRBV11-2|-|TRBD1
CASSPTWTGISYEQYF
TGTGCCAGCAGCCCGACCTGGACAGGCATCTCCTACGAGCAGTACTTC
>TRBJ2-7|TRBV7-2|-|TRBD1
CASSEDRGSSYEQYF
TGTGCCAGCAGCGAGGACAGGGGGAGCTCCTACGAGCAGTACTTC
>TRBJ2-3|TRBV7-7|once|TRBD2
CASSSGLDDTQYF
TGTGCCAGCAGCTCCGGACTAGATGATACGCAGTATTTT
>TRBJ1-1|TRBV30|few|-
CAWSVRGRVTAFF
TGTGCCTGGAGTGTACGCGGGAGGGTTACGGCTTTCTTT
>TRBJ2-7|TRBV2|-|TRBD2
CASRVAGANYEQYF
TGTGCCAGCAGAGTAGCGGGGGCGAACTACGAGCAGTACTTC
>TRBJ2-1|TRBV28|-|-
CASSLGVVGGHNEQFF
TGTGCCAGCAGTTTAGGGGTCGTAGGGGGTCACAATGAGCAGTTCTTC
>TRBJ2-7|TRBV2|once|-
CASSEWASSYEQYF
TGTGCCAGCAGTGAATGGGCGTCCTCCTACGAGCAGTACTTC
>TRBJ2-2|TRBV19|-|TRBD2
CASSKLTSGGTGELFF
TGTGCCAGTAGTAAGCTGACTAGCGGGGGGACCGGGGAGCTGTTTTTT
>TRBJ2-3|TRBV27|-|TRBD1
CASNRQGAVTDTQYF
TGTGCCAGCAATCGCCAGGGGGCGGTCACAGATACGCAGTATTTT
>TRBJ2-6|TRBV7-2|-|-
CASSLNRGLFGANVLTF
TGTGCCAGCAGCTTAAACCGGGGACTCTTTGGGGCCAACGTCCTGACTTTC
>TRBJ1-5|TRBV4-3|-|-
CASSQERGRFNQPQHF
TGCGCCAGCAGCCAAGAAAGGGGCAGGTTCAATCAGCCCCAGCATTTT
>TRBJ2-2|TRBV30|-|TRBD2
CAWSGEGRSGELFF
TGTGCCTGGAGTGGGGAGGGCCGATCCGGGGAGCTGTTTTTT